These T cell receptor beta chains were read from a single sample in a study of shared clonotypes between healthy human individuals. Using immunoSEQ multiplex PCR, the repertoire was profiled, and TCRdb retains in-frame clones only, with some absent. The sample has over a million clones, 95% to 97% seen once. Sequenced sample: naive CD4+ T cells sorted from blood. These receptors all come from a man aged 25-40 years in good health. Each CDR3 is given with its conserved first and last residue. The D gene is left open where the match is weak. Size values are once, few and many counts, or a class for expanded clones, and some rows have none.

clone_size: NA
d_call: NA
v_call: TRBV28
j_call: TRBJ2-6
cdr3_aa: CAGSGSQGSGANVLTF
cdr3_nt: TGTGCCGGGAGCGGGTCACAGGGCTCTGGGGCCAACGTCCTGACTTTC

clone_size: NA
d_call: NA
v_call: TRBV29-1
j_call: TRBJ1-4
cdr3_aa: CSVAGQNEKLFF
cdr3_nt: TGCAGCGTAGCCGGGCAGAATGAAAAACTGTTTTTT

clone_size: NA
d_call: TRBD2
v_call: TRBV5-1
j_call: TRBJ2-2
cdr3_aa: CASSTLARNTGELFF
cdr3_nt: TGCGCCAGCAGCACACTAGCGCGCAACACCGGGGAGCTGTTTTTT

clone_size: NA
d_call: NA
v_call: TRBV28
j_call: TRBJ2-5
cdr3_aa: CASSPKLGGAETQYF
cdr3_nt: TGTGCCAGCAGCCCCAAACTCGGGGGCGCGGAGACCCAGTACTTC

clone_size: once
d_call: TRBD1
v_call: TRBV29-1
j_call: TRBJ2-6
cdr3_aa: CSVASWTGPGANVLTF
cdr3_nt: TGCAGCGTTGCGAGTTGGACAGGGCCTGGGGCCAACGTCCTGACTTTC

clone_size: NA
d_call: TRBD1
v_call: TRBV6-1
j_call: TRBJ2-5
cdr3_aa: CASSGDRGQETQYF
cdr3_nt: TGTGCCAGCAGTGGAGACAGGGGCCAAGAGACCCAGTACTTC

clone_size: NA
d_call: NA
v_call: TRBV18
j_call: TRBJ2-7
cdr3_aa: CASSPRFWESPQYEQYF
cdr3_nt: TGTGCCAGCTCACCACGGTTTTGGGAATCACCACAATACGAGCAGTACTTC

clone_size: NA
d_call: NA
v_call: TRBV4-3
j_call: TRBJ2-1
cdr3_aa: CASSQEAGSGRYNEQFF
cdr3_nt: TGCGCCAGCAGCCAAGAGGCGGGGAGCGGGCGATACAATGAGCAGTTCTTC

clone_size: NA
d_call: NA
v_call: TRBV7-9
j_call: TRBJ2-3
cdr3_aa: CASSLRASDTQYF
cdr3_nt: TGTGCCAGCAGCTTAAGGGCCTCAGATACGCAGTATTTT

clone_size: NA
d_call: NA
v_call: TRBV9
j_call: TRBJ2-2
cdr3_aa: CASSVEGRGTGELFF
cdr3_nt: TGTGCCAGCAGCGTAGAGGGGCGGGGAACCGGGGAGCTGTTTTTT

clone_size: once
d_call: NA
v_call: TRBV18
j_call: TRBJ2-7
cdr3_aa: CASSPDPRTPSSYEQYF
cdr3_nt: TGTGCCAGCTCACCAGACCCCCGGACCCCTAGCTCCTACGAGCAGTACTTC

clone_size: NA
d_call: TRBD2
v_call: TRBV4-1
j_call: TRBJ2-5
cdr3_aa: CASSQEAPSGFETQYF
cdr3_nt: TGCGCCAGCAGCCAAGAGGCGCCTAGCGGGTTTGAGACCCAGTACTTC

clone_size: NA
d_call: NA
v_call: TRBV7-8
j_call: TRBJ1-4
cdr3_aa: CASSLDFGPFGEKLFF
cdr3_nt: TGTGCCAGCAGCTTAGATTTCGGGCCCTTCGGCGAAAAACTGTTTTTT

clone_size: NA
d_call: NA
v_call: TRBV5-1
j_call: TRBJ2-4
cdr3_aa: CASSLDVGMIIQYF
cdr3_nt: TGCGCCAGCAGCTTGGACGTGGGAATGATCATTCAGTACTTC

clone_size: NA
d_call: TRBD1
v_call: TRBV2
j_call: TRBJ1-1
cdr3_aa: CASNELGQANTEAFF
cdr3_nt: TGTGCCAGCAACGAGCTCGGACAGGCGAACACTGAAGCTTTCTTT

clone_size: NA
d_call: NA
v_call: TRBV7-7
j_call: TRBJ2-7
cdr3_aa: CASSPAGRDLYEQYF
cdr3_nt: TGTGCCAGCAGCCCCGCCGGGAGAGATCTCTACGAGCAGTACTTC

clone_size: once
d_call: NA
v_call: TRBV5-5
j_call: TRBJ1-3
cdr3_aa: CASSLVVPGSGNTIYF
cdr3_nt: TGTGCCAGCAGCTTGGTGGTTCCGGGCTCTGGAAACACCATATATTTT

clone_size: NA
d_call: NA
v_call: TRBV14
j_call: TRBJ2-7
cdr3_aa: CASSPLSPGRVTALYEQYF
cdr3_nt: TGTGCCAGCAGCCCCCTCTCCCCCGGCCGGGTAACGGCCCTCTACGAGCAGTACTTC

clone_size: NA
d_call: TRBD1
v_call: TRBV6-1
j_call: TRBJ2-5
cdr3_aa: CASSAQGSQETQYF
cdr3_nt: TGTGCCAGCAGCGCACAGGGGAGCCAAGAGACCCAGTACTTC

clone_size: NA
d_call: NA
v_call: TRBV28
j_call: TRBJ1-5
cdr3_aa: CAWGGQNQPQHF
cdr3_nt: TGTGCCTGGGGCGGACAAAATCAGCCCCAGCATTTT

clone_size: NA
d_call: NA
v_call: TRBV28
j_call: TRBJ2-1
cdr3_aa: CASSLTGDEQFF
cdr3_nt: TGTGCCAGCAGTTTGACGGGCGATGAGCAGTTCTTC

clone_size: NA
d_call: NA
v_call: TRBV7-2
j_call: TRBJ1-1
cdr3_aa: CASSLTGNTEAFF
cdr3_nt: TGTGCCAGCAGCTTAACCGGTAACACTGAAGCTTTCTTT

clone_size: NA
d_call: NA
v_call: TRBV25-1
j_call: TRBJ2-3
cdr3_aa: CASSAPRGLTDTQYF
cdr3_nt: TGTGCCAGCAGCGCGCCTCGAGGACTCACAGATACGCAGTATTTT

clone_size: once
d_call: TRBD1
v_call: TRBV18
j_call: TRBJ2-5
cdr3_aa: CASQRGPDRVETQYF
cdr3_nt: TGTGCCAGCCAAAGAGGCCCTGACAGGGTTGAGACCCAGTACTTC

clone_size: NA
d_call: TRBD2
v_call: TRBV7-9
j_call: TRBJ2-1
cdr3_aa: CASDHSQGLAGGRSQFF
cdr3_nt: TGTGCCAGCGATCACTCACAGGGACTAGCGGGAGGGCGCTCGCAGTTCTTC

clone_size: NA
d_call: NA
v_call: TRBV5-1
j_call: TRBJ2-3
cdr3_aa: CASSLAASALRDTQYF
cdr3_nt: TGCGCCAGCAGCTTGGCGGCTAGCGCCCTGCGGGATACGCAGTATTTT

clone_size: NA
d_call: TRBD1
v_call: TRBV5-1
j_call: TRBJ2-5
cdr3_aa: CASSPNQGAETQYF
cdr3_nt: TGCGCCAGCAGCCCGAACCAGGGGGCAGAGACCCAGTACTTC

clone_size: NA
d_call: NA
v_call: TRBV7-9
j_call: TRBJ2-5
cdr3_aa: CASSLVQETQYF
cdr3_nt: TGTGCCAGCAGCTTAGTACAAGAGACCCAGTACTTC

clone_size: once
d_call: NA
v_call: TRBV6-1
j_call: TRBJ2-7
cdr3_aa: CASSRTRSSYEQYF
cdr3_nt: TGTGCCAGCAGTCGTACCCGAAGCTCCTACGAGCAGTACTTC

clone_size: NA
d_call: NA
v_call: TRBV2
j_call: TRBJ2-5
cdr3_aa: CASSDPANIQETQYF
cdr3_nt: TGTGCCAGCAGTGACCCGGCTAACATCCAAGAGACCCAGTACTTC

clone_size: NA
d_call: NA
v_call: TRBV25-1
j_call: TRBJ1-1
cdr3_aa: CASSERGDTEAFF
cdr3_nt: TGTGCCAGCAGTGAGAGGGGGGACACTGAAGCTTTCTTT

clone_size: NA
d_call: TRBD1
v_call: TRBV4-1
j_call: TRBJ1-5
cdr3_aa: CASSQGQSNQPQHF
cdr3_nt: TGCGCCAGCAGCCAGGGACAGAGCAATCAGCCCCAGCATTTT

clone_size: NA
d_call: NA
v_call: TRBV20-1
j_call: TRBJ1-1
cdr3_aa: CTGAMNTEAFF
cdr3_nt: TGCACGGGGGCGATGAACACTGAAGCTTTCTTT

clone_size: NA
d_call: TRBD1
v_call: TRBV28
j_call: TRBJ1-2
cdr3_aa: CASSFRGYGYTF
cdr3_nt: TGTGCCAGCAGTTTCAGGGGGTATGGCTACACCTTC

clone_size: NA
d_call: TRBD1
v_call: TRBV18
j_call: TRBJ1-1
cdr3_aa: CASSANPGTGYTEAFF
cdr3_nt: TGTGCCAGCTCAGCAAACCCCGGGACAGGGTACACTGAAGCTTTCTTT

clone_size: NA
d_call: NA
v_call: TRBV7-8
j_call: TRBJ2-7
cdr3_aa: CASSLFGRTAYEQYF
cdr3_nt: TGTGCCAGCAGCTTATTTGGCAGGACCGCCTACGAGCAGTACTTC

clone_size: NA
d_call: TRBD2
v_call: TRBV28
j_call: TRBJ2-5
cdr3_aa: CASSLSGEETQYF
cdr3_nt: TGTGCCAGCAGTTTGAGCGGGGAAGAGACCCAGTACTTC

clone_size: NA
d_call: TRBD1
v_call: TRBV18
j_call: TRBJ2-5
cdr3_aa: CASSPNRGQETQYF
cdr3_nt: TGTGCCAGCTCACCCAACAGGGGGCAAGAGACCCAGTACTTC

clone_size: NA
d_call: NA
v_call: TRBV30
j_call: TRBJ2-6
cdr3_aa: CAGGRQSSGANVLTF
cdr3_nt: TGTGCCGGGGGCCGTCAGAGCTCTGGGGCCAACGTCCTGACTTTC

clone_size: once
d_call: NA
v_call: TRBV7-2
j_call: TRBJ2-1
cdr3_aa: CASSLKGGTDYNEQFF
cdr3_nt: TGTGCCAGCAGCCTCAAGGGCGGGACGGATTACAATGAGCAGTTCTTC

clone_size: NA
d_call: TRBD1
v_call: TRBV7-6
j_call: TRBJ2-7
cdr3_aa: CASSRDRGSSYEQYF
cdr3_nt: TGTGCCAGCAGCCGGGACAGGGGAAGCTCCTACGAGCAGTACTTC

clone_size: NA
d_call: TRBD1
v_call: TRBV29-1
j_call: TRBJ1-1
cdr3_aa: CSVRQGGTEAFF
cdr3_nt: TGCAGCGTCAGACAGGGAGGGACTGAAGCTTTCTTT

clone_size: NA
d_call: NA
v_call: TRBV6-1
j_call: TRBJ2-5
cdr3_aa: CASSGPSRSQYF
cdr3_nt: TGTGCCAGTTCCGGGCCCTCAAGATCCCAGTACTTC

clone_size: NA
d_call: NA
v_call: TRBV10-1
j_call: TRBJ2-1
cdr3_aa: CASSADVWNEQFF
cdr3_nt: TGCGCCAGCAGCGCCGATGTGTGGAATGAGCAGTTCTTC

clone_size: few
d_call: NA
v_call: TRBV28
j_call: TRBJ1-4
cdr3_aa: CASSLPRDGEKLFF
cdr3_nt: TGTGCCAGCAGTTTGCCAAGAGATGGTGAAAAACTGTTTTTT

clone_size: NA
d_call: NA
v_call: TRBV6-1
j_call: TRBJ2-6
cdr3_aa: CASSAGTGANVLTF
cdr3_nt: TGTGCCAGCAGTGCCGGGACCGGGGCCAACGTCCTGACTTTC

clone_size: NA
d_call: TRBD1
v_call: TRBV14
j_call: TRBJ1-1
cdr3_aa: CASSPKPRTGGENTEAFF
cdr3_nt: TGTGCCAGCAGCCCAAAACCACGGACAGGCGGAGAGAACACTGAAGCTTTCTTT

clone_size: NA
d_call: NA
v_call: TRBV10-2
j_call: TRBJ1-2
cdr3_aa: CASSESAGTPVGYGYTF
cdr3_nt: TGCGCCAGCAGTGAGTCGGCTGGGACACCAGTCGGCTATGGCTACACCTTC

clone_size: NA
d_call: NA
v_call: TRBV4-2
j_call: TRBJ1-4
cdr3_aa: CASSQAPATNEKLFF
cdr3_nt: TGTGCCAGCAGCCAAGCTCCCGCGACTAATGAAAAACTGTTTTTT

clone_size: NA
d_call: NA
v_call: TRBV27
j_call: TRBJ1-5
cdr3_aa: CASSLFPGIRNQPQHF
cdr3_nt: TGTGCCAGCAGTTTATTCCCAGGAATACGCAATCAGCCCCAGCATTTT

clone_size: NA
d_call: TRBD1
v_call: TRBV7-9
j_call: TRBJ2-4
cdr3_aa: CASSATGAGNIQYF
cdr3_nt: TGTGCCAGCAGCGCCACAGGGGCCGGGAACATTCAGTACTTC

clone_size: NA
d_call: NA
v_call: TRBV6-5
j_call: TRBJ2-7
cdr3_aa: CASSYSSGLLSEQYF
cdr3_nt: TGTGCCAGCAGTTACTCCTCGGGACTCCTCTCCGAGCAGTACTTC

clone_size: once
d_call: TRBD2
v_call: TRBV27
j_call: TRBJ2-7
cdr3_aa: CASSPIPRGAYEQYF
cdr3_nt: TGTGCCAGCAGCCCTATCCCCCGGGGGGCCTACGAGCAGTACTTC

clone_size: NA
d_call: NA
v_call: TRBV6-5
j_call: TRBJ2-1
cdr3_aa: CASSYSKVEQFF
cdr3_nt: TGTGCCAGCAGTTACTCGAAGGTTGAGCAGTTCTTC

clone_size: NA
d_call: NA
v_call: TRBV6-1
j_call: TRBJ1-1
cdr3_aa: CASSEGHKNTEAFF
cdr3_nt: TGTGCCAGCAGTGAGGGACATAAGAACACTGAAGCTTTCTTT

clone_size: NA
d_call: NA
v_call: TRBV11-2
j_call: TRBJ2-5
cdr3_aa: CASSPGPPETQYF
cdr3_nt: TGTGCCAGCAGCCCGGGGCCTCCAGAGACCCAGTACTTC

clone_size: NA
d_call: NA
v_call: TRBV7-3
j_call: TRBJ2-2
cdr3_aa: CASSSPGTGELFF
cdr3_nt: TGTGCCAGCAGCTCACCGGGCACCGGGGAGCTGTTTTTT

clone_size: NA
d_call: NA
v_call: TRBV2
j_call: TRBJ2-3
cdr3_aa: CASGGSSTDTQYF
cdr3_nt: TGTGCAAGCGGAGGGTCTAGCACAGATACGCAGTATTTT

clone_size: NA
d_call: NA
v_call: TRBV28
j_call: TRBJ2-7
cdr3_aa: CASRNRDTSYEQYF
cdr3_nt: TGTGCCAGCAGGAACCGGGACACCTCCTACGAGCAGTACTTC

clone_size: NA
d_call: TRBD2
v_call: TRBV18
j_call: TRBJ2-3
cdr3_aa: CASSPLTSGRDTQYF
cdr3_nt: TGTGCCAGCTCACCGTTGACTAGCGGGAGGGATACGCAGTATTTT